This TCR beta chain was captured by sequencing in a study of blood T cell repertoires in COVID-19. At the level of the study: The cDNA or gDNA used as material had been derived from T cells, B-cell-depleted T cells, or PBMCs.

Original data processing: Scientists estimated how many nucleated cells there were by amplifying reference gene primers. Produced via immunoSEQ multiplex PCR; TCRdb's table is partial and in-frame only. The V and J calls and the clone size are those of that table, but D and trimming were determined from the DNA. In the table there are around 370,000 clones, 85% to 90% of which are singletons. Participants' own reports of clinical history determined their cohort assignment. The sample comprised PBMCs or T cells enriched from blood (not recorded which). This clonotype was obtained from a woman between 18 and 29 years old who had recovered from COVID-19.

The CDR3 sequence is CASRTGTRDTDTQYF. The CDR3 DNA sequence: TGTGCCAGCCGGACGGGGACAAGAGACACAGATACGCAGTATTTT. The V call is TRBV27, the J call TRBJ2-3; D perhaps matches TRBD1 (6 bases). CDR1 is MNHEY and CDR2 is SMNVEV in the germline V gene (reference sequence). The CDR3 sequence is 15 residues long. V lost 8 bases, J lost 2 bases, and 17 bases lay in between.